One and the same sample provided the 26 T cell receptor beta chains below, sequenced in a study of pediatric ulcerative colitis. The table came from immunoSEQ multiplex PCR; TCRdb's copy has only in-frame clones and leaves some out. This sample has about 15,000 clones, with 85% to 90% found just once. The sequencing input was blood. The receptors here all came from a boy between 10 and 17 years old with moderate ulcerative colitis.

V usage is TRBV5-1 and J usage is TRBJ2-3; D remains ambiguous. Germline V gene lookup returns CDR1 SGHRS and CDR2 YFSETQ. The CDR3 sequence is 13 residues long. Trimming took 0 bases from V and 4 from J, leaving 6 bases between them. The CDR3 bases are TGCGCCAGCAGCTTGGCCGGATCAGATACGCAGTATTTT. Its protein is CASSLAGSDTQYF.

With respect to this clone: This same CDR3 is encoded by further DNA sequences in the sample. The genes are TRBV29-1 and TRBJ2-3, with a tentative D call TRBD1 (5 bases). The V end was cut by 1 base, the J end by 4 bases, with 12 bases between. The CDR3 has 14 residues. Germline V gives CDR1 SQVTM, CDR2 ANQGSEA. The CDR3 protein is CSVEGGRGADTQYF. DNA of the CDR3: TGCAGCGTTGAAGGGGGTAGGGGCGCAGATACGCAGTATTTT.

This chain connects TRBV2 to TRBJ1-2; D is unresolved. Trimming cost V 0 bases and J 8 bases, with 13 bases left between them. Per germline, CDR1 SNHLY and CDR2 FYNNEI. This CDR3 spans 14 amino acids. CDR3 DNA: TGTGCCAGCAGTGAAGCTTCGTACTCGGTCGGCTACACCTTC. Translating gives CASSEASYSVGYTF.

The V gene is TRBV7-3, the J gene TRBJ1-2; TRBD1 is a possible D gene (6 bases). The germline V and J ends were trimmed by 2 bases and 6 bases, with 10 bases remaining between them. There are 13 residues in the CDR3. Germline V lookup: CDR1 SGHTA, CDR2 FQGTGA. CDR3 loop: CASSLGAGDGYTF. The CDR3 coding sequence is TGTGCCAGCAGCTTAGGGGCAGGGGATGGCTACACCTTC.

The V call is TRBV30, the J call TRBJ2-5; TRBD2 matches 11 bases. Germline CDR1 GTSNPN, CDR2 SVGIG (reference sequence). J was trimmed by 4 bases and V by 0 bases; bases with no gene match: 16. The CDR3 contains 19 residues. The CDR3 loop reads CAWSVKRGRGSGRGETQYF. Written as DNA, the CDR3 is TGTGCCTGGAGTGTTAAGAGGGGGCGCGGTAGCGGGAGGGGAGAGACCCAGTACTTC.

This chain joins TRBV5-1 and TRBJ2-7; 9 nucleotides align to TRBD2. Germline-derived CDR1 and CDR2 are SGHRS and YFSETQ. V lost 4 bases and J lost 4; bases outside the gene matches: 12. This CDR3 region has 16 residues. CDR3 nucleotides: TGCGCCAGCAGCGAGATTAGCGGGGGTGGGTGGTACGAGCAGTACTTC. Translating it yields CASSEISGGGWYEQYF.

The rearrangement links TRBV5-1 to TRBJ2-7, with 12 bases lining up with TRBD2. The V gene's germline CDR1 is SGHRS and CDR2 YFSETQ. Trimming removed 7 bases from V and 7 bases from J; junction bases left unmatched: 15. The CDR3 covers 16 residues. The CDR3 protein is CASRLAGDLGAREQYF. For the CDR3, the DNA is TGCGCCAGCCGACTAGCGGGAGATCTAGGGGCGAGAGAGCAGTACTTC.

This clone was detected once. The CDR3 coding sequence is TGCGCCAGCAGCTTGGAAGCGCACAGTAGTGAAGCTTTCTTT. The encoded protein is CASSLEAHSSEAFF. This chain links TRBV5-1 with TRBJ1-1, with unresolved D. Between the trimmed V and J ends, which lost 0 bases and 7 bases, there was a span of 13 bases. This CDR3 has 14 amino acids. Germline CDR1 SGHRS, CDR2 YFSETQ.

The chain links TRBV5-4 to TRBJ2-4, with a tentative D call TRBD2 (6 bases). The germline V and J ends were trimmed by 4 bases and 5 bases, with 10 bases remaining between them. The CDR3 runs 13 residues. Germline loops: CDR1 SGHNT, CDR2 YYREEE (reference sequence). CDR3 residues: CASSPVAENIQYF. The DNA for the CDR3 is TGTGCCAGCAGCCCGGTAGCGGAAAACATTCAGTACTTC.

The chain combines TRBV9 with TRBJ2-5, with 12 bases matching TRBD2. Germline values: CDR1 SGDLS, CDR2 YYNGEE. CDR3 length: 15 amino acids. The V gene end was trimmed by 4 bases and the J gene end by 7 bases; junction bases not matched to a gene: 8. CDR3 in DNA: TGTGCCAGCAGCCCGACTAGCGGGGGTGGGGGGACCCAGTACTTC. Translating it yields CASSPTSGGGGTQYF.

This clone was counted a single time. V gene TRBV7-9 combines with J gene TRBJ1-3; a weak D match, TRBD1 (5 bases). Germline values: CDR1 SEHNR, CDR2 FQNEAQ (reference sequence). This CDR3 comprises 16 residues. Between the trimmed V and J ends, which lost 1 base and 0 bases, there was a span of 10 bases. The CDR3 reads CASSLVGLHSGNTIYF. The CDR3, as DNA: TGTGCCAGCAGCTTAGTGGGGCTGCACTCTGGAAACACCATATATTTT.

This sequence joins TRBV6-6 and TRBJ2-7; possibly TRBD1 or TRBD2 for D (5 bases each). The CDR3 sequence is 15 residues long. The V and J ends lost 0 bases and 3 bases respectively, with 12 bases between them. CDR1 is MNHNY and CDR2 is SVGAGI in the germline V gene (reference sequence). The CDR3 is CASSYSRGPGYEQYF. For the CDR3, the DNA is TGTGCCAGCAGTTACTCTCGGGGCCCGGGCTACGAGCAGTACTTC.

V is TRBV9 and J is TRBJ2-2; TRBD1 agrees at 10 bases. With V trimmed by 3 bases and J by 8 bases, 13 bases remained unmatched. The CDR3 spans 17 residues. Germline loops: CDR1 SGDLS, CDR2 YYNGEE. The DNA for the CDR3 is TGTGCCAGCAGCGAAGACAGGGGGCGTCTCCGTGCGGGGGAGCTGTTTTTT. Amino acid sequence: CASSEDRGRLRAGELFF. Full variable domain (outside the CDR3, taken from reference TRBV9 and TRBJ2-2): DSGVTQTPKHLITATGQRVTLRCSPRSGDLSVYWYQQSLDQGLQFLIQYYNGEERAKGNILERFSAQQFPDLHSELNLSSLELGDSALYFCASSEDRGRLRAGELFFGEGSRLTVL.

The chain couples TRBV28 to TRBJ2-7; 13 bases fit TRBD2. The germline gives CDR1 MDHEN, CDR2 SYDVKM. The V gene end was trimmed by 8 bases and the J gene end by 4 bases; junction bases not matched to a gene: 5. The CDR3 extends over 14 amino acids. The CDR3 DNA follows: TGTGCCAGCGGGGGACTAGCGGGGTCTTACGAGCAGTACTTC. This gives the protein CASGGLAGSYEQYF.

CDR3 amino acids: CASSLAGATNEKLFF. DNA for the CDR3: TGTGCCAGTAGTCTCGCCGGAGCAACTAATGAAAAACTGTTTTTT. The chain recombines TRBV19 with TRBJ1-4; no clear D gene. CDR1 and CDR2 from the germline V gene are LNHDA and SQIVND (reference sequence). The CDR3 length is 15 residues. V dropped 5 bases and J dropped 0 bases, with 10 bases sitting between them.

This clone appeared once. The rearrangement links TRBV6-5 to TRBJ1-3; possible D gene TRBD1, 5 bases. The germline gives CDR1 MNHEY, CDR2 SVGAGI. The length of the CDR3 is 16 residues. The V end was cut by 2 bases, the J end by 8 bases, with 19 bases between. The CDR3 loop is CASSYNPAILGDTIYF. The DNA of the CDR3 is TGTGCCAGCAGTTACAATCCGGCCATATTAGGGGACACCATATATTTT.

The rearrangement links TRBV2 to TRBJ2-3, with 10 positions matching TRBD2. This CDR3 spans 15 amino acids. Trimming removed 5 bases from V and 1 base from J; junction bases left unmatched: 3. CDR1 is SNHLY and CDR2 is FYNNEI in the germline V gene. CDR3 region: CASSPLAGGTDTQYF. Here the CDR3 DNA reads TGTGCCAGCAGTCCCCTAGCGGGGGGCACAGATACGCAGTATTTT.

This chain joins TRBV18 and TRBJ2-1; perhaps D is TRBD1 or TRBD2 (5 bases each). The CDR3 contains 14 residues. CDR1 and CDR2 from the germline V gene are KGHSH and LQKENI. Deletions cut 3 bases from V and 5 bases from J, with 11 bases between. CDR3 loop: CASSPYRDDNEQFF. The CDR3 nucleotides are TGTGCCAGCTCACCTTATAGGGACGACAATGAGCAGTTCTTC.

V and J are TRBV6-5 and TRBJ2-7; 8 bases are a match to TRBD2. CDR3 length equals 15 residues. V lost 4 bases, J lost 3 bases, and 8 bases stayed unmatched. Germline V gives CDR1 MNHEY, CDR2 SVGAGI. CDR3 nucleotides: TGTGCCAGCAGTTCCGGGACTAGTGGCGTCTACGAGCAGTACTTC. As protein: CASSSGTSGVYEQYF.

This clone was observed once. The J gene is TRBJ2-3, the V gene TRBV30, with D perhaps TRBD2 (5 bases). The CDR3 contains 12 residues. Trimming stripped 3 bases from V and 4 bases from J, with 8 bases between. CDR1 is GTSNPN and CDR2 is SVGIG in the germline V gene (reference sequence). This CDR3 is CAWSPGADTQYF. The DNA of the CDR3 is TGTGCCTGGAGCCCCGGGGCAGATACGCAGTATTTT.

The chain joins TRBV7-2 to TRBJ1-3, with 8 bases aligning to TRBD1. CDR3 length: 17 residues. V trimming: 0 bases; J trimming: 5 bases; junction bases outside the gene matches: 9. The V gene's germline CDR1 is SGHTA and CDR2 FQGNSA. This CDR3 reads CASSLARDAGGRNTIYF. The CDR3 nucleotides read TGTGCCAGCAGCTTAGCGAGAGATGCAGGGGGCCGAAACACCATATATTTT.

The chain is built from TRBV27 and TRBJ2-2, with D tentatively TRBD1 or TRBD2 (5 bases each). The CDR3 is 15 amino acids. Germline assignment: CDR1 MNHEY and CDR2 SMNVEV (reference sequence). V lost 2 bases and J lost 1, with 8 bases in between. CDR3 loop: CASSLEGWNTGELFF. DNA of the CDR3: TGTGCCAGCAGTTTAGAGGGGTGGAACACCGGGGAGCTGTTTTTT.

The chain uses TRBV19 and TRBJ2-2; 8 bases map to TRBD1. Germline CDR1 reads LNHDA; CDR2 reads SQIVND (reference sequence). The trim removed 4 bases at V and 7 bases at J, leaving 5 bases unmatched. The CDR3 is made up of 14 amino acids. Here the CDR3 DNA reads TGTGCCAGTAGTAAGCAGGGGGCAGGCGGGGAGCTGTTTTTT. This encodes CASSKQGAGGELFF.

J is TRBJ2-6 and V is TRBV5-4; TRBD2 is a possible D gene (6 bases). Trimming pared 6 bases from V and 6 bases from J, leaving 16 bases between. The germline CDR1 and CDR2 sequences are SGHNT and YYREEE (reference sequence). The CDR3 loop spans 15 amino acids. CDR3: CASTPGGFSANVLTF. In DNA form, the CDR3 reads TGTGCCAGCACCCCCGGGGGTTTCTCGGCCAACGTCCTGACTTTC. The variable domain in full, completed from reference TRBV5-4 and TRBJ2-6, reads ETGVTQSPTHLIKTRGQQVTLRCSSQSGHNTVSWYQQALGQGPQFIFQYYREEENGRGNFPPRFSGLQFPNYSSELNVNALELDDSALYLCASTPGGFSANVLTFGAGSRLTVL.

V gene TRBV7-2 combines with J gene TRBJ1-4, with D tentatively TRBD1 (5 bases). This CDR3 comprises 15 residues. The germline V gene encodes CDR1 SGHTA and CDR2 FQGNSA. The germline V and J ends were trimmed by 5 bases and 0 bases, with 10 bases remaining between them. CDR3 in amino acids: CASSPQTATNEKLFF. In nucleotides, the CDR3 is TGTGCCAGCAGCCCACAGACAGCAACTAATGAAAAACTGTTTTTT.

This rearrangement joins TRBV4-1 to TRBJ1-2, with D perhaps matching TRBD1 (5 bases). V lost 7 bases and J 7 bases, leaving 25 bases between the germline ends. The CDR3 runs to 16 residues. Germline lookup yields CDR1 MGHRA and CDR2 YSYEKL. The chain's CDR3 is CASNFGAESGNRGYTF. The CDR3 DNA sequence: TGCGCCAGCAACTTTGGGGCAGAATCGGGGAATCGTGGCTACACCTTC.